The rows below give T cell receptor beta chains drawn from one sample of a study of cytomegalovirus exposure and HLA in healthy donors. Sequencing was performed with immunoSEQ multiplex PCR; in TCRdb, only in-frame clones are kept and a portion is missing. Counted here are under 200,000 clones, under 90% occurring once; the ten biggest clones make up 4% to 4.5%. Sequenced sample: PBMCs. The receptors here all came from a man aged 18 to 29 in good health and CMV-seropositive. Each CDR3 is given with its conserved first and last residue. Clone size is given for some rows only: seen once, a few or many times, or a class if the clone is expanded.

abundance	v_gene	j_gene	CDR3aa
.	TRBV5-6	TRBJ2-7	CASSGGDGSYEQYF
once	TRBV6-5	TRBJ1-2	CASSRSDRRHYGYTF
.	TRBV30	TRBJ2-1	CAWRRPTSGGTYEQFF
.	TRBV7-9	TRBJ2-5	CASSLVGDF
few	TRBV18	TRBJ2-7	CASSPYSDRASYEQYF
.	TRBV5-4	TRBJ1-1	CASSLASTGRLNTEAFF
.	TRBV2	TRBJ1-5	CASSEDRTTQPQHF
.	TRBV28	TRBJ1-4	CASSWTGGSEKLFF
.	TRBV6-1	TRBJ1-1	CASRRDRGHTEAFF
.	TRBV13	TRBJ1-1	CASSSVTGLAFF
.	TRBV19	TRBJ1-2	CATERGDNGYTF
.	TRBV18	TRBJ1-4	CASSPRENEKLFF
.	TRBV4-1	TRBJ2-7	CASSQEGRDEQYF
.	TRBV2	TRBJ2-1	CASKRTSGSFDEQFF
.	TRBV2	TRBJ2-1	CASSRGRYNEQFF
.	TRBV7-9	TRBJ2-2	CASSLASGSLVGELFF
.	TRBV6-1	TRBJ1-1	CASSALREGTEAFF
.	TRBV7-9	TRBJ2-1	CASSLWIVGREAPYNEQFF
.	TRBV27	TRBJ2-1	CASRQGLANEQFF
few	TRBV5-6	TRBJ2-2	CASSLGLAGPAGELFF
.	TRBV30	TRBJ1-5	CACLGQGDQPQHF
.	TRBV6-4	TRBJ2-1	CASSEGTSANEQFF
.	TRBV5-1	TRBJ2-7	CASSLGRDSAYEQYF
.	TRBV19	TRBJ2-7	CASSTQTDSYEQYF
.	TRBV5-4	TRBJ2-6	CASSFDSSGANVLTF
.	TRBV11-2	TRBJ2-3	CASRQSGSTDTQYF
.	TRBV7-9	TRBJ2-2	CASRSLGQAANTGELFF
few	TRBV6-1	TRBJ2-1	CATTGKTSGRNEQFF
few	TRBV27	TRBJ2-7	CASSPREQGAYEQYF